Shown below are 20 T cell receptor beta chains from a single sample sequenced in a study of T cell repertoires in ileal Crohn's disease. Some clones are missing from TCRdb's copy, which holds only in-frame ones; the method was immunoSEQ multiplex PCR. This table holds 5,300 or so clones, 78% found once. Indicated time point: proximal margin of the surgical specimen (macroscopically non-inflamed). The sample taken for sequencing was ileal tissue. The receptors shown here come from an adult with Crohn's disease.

The CDR3 nucleotides are TGTGCCAGCAGCCCTGGGGGGGGCGGCAATCAGCCCCAGCATTTT. This gives the protein CASSPGGGGNQPQHF. This sequence joins TRBV9 and TRBJ1-5; possibly TRBD1 for D (6 bases). Germline V gene sequence: CDR1 SGDLS, CDR2 YYNGEE. The CDR3 has 15 residues. Trimming left V 4 bases short and J 2 bases short, with 13 bases between.

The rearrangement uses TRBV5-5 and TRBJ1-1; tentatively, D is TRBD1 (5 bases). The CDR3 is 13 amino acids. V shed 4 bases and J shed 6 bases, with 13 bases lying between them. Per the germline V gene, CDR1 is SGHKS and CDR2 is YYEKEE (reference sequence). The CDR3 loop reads CASSQFPGSEAFF. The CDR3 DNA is TGTGCCAGCAGCCAGTTCCCAGGGTCTGAAGCTTTCTTT.

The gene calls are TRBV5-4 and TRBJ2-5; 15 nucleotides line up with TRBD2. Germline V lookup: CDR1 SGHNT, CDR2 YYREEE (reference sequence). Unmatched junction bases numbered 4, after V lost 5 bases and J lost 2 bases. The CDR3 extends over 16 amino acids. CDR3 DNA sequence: TGTGCCAGCAGACCTGGACTAGCGGGAGGGCAAGAGACCCAGTACTTC. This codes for CASRPGLAGGQETQYF.

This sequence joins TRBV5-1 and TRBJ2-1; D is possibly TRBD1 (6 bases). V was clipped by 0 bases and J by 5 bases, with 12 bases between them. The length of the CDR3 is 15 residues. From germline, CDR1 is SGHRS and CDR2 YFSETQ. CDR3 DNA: TGCGCCAGCAGCTTGGGAGGACAGTCACACAATGAGCAGTTCTTC. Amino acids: CASSLGGQSHNEQFF.

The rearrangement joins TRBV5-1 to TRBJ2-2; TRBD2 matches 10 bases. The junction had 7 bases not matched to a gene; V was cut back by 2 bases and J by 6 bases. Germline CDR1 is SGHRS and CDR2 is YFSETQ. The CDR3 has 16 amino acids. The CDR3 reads CASSLSPSGSSGELFF. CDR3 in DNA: TGCGCCAGCAGCTTATCGCCTAGCGGGAGTTCCGGGGAGCTGTTTTTT.

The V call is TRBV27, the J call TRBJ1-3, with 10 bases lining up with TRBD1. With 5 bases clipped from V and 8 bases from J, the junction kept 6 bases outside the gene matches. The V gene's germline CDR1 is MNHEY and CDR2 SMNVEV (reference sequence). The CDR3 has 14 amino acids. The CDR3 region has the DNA TGTGCCAGCAGTAGGGACAGGGGAACGGACACCATATATTTT. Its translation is CASSRDRGTDTIYF.

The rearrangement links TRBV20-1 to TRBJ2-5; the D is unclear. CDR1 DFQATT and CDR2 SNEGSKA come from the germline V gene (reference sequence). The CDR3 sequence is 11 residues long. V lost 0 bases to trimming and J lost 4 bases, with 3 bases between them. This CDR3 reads CSARETETQYF. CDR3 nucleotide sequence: TGCAGTGCTAGAGAGACAGAGACCCAGTACTTC.

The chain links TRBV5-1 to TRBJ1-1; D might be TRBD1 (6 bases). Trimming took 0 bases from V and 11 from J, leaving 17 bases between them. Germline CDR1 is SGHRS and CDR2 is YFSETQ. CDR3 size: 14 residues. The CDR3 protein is CASSLDGGGRMAFF. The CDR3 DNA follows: TGCGCCAGCAGCTTGGACGGCGGGGGGCGGATGGCTTTCTTT.

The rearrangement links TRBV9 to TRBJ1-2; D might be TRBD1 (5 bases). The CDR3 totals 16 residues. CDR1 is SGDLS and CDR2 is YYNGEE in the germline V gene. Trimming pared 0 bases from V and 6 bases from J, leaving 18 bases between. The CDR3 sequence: CASSVVGAKSPHGYTF. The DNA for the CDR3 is TGTGCCAGCAGCGTAGTAGGGGCCAAATCCCCCCATGGCTACACCTTC.

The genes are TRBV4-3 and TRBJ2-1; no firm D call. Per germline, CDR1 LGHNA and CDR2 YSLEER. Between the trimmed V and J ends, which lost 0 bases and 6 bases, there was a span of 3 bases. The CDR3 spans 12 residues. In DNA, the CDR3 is TGCGCCAGCAGCCAAGATGGCAATGAGCAGTTCTTC. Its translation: CASSQDGNEQFF.

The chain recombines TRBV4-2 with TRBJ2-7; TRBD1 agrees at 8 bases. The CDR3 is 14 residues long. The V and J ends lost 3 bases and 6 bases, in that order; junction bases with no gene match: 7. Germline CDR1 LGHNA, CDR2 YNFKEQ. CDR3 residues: CASSQTGTGGEQYF. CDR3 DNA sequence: TGTGCCAGCAGCCAGACTGGGACAGGCGGCGAGCAGTACTTC.

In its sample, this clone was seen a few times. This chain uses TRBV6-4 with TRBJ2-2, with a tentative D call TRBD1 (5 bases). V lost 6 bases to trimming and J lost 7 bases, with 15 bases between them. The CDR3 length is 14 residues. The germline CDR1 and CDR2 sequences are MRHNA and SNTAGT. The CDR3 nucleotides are TGTGCCAGCAGCAGAGACAGCAGTGTCGGGGAGCTGTTTTTT. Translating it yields CASSRDSSVGELFF.

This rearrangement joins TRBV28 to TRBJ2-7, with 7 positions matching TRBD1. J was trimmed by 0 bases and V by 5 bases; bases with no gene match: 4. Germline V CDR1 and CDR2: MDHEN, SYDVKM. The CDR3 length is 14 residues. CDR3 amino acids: CASSTTGYSYEQYF. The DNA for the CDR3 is TGTGCCAGCAGTACGACAGGGTACTCCTACGAGCAGTACTTC.

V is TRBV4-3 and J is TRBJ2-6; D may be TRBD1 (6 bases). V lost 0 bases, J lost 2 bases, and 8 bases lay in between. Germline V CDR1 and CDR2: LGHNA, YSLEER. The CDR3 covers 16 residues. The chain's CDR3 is CASSQDPGAGANVLTF. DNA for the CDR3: TGCGCCAGCAGCCAAGATCCAGGGGCTGGGGCCAACGTCCTGACTTTC.

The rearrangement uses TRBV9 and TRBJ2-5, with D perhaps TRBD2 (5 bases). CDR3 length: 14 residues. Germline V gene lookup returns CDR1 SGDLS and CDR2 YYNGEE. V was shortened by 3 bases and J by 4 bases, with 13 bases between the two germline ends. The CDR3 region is CASSASLGGETQYF. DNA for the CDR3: TGTGCCAGCAGCGCCTCACTAGGTGGAGAGACCCAGTACTTC.

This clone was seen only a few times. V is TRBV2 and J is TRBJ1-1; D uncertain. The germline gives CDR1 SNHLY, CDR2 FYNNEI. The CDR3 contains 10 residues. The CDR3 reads CAASDGEAFF. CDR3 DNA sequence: TGTGCAGCCTCGGACGGAGAAGCTTTCTTT.

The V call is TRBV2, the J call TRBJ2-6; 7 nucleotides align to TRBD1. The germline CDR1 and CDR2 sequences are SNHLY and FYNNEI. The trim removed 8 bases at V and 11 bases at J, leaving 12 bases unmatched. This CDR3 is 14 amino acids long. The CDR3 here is CASPTQGTADVLTF. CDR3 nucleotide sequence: TGTGCCAGCCCGACCCAAGGGACAGCAGACGTCCTGACTTTC.

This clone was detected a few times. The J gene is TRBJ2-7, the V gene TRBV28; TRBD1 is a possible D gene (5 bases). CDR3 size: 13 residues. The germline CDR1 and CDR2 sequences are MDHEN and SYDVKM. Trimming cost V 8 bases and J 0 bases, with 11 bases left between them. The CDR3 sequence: CASGASDSYEQYF. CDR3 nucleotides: TGTGCCAGCGGGGCGAGCGACTCCTACGAGCAGTACTTC.

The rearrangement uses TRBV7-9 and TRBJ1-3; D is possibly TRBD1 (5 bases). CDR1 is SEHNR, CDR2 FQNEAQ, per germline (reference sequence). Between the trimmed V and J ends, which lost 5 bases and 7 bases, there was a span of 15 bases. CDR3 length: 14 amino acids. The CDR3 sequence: CASSPSSGTNTIYF. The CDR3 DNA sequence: TGTGCCAGCAGCCCCTCCTCGGGGACCAACACCATATATTTT.

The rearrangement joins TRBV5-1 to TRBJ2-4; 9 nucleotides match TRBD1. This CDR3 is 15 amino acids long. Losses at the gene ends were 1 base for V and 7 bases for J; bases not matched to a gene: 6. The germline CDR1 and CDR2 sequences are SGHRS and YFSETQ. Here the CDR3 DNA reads TGCGCCAGCAGCTTGACAGGGGGCCCCAGGAACATTCAGTACTTC. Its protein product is CASSLTGGPRNIQYF. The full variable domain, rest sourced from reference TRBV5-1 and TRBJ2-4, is KAGVTQTPRYLIKTRGQQVTLSCSPISGHRSVSWYQQTPGQGLQFLFEYFSETQRNKGNFPGRFSGRQFSNSRSEMNVSTLELGDSALYLCASSLTGGPRNIQYFGAGTRLSVL.